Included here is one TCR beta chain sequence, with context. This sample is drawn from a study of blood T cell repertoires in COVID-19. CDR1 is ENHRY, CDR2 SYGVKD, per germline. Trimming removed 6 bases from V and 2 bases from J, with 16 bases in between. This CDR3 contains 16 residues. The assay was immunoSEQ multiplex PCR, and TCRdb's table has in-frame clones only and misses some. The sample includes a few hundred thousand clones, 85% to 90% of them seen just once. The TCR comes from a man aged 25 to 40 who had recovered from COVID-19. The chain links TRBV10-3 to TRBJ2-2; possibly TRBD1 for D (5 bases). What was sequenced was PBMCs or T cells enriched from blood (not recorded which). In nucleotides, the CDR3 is TGTGCCATCAGAGATAGGGGATCCCGCAACACCGGGGAGCTGTTTTTT. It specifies CAIRDRGSRNTGELFF.